These T cell receptor beta chains were read from a single sample in a study of beta chain features in type 1 diabetes. The method was immunoSEQ multiplex PCR; TCRdb's version includes in-frame clones alone and lacks a portion of them. The table has tens of thousands of clones, about a third seen once; the top ten hold 0.45%. The sequencing input was stem cell memory CD4+ T cells from blood. The receptors shown here come from a woman under 30 in good health. Each CDR3 is given with its conserved first and last residue. D genes are given only for firm matches. Some rows have no size entry. The others give once, few or many, or a class for an expanded clone.

-	TRBD2	TRBV4-3	TRBJ2-2	TGCGCCAGCAGCTCCCGAAGCGGGGCGGTCACCGGGGAGCTGTTTTTT	CASSSRSGAVTGELFF
-	-	TRBV14	TRBJ2-1	TGCGCCAGCAGCCAAGTTTGGGCCAATGAGCAGTTCTTC	CASSQVWANEQFF
-	-	TRBV6-1	TRBJ1-2	TGTGCCAGCAGTGAGAGAGGGAGCTATGGCTACACCTTC	CASSERGSYGYTF
-	TRBD1	TRBV19	TRBJ1-5	TGTGCCAGTAGTAGGGGCCGGGACAGGGACTTGTATCAGCCCCAGCATTTT	CASSRGRDRDLYQPQHF
-	TRBD2	TRBV2	TRBJ2-3	TGTGCCAGCAGTGGGGATAGCGGGAGGGGTACAGATACGCAGTATTTT	CASSGDSGRGTDTQYF
few	TRBD2	TRBV10-3	TRBJ2-3	TGTGCCATCAGCGGATTTAGCGGGAGGACCACAGATACGCAGTATTTT	CAISGFSGRTTDTQYF
many	-	TRBV4-2	TRBJ2-3	TGTGCCAGCAGCCAAAGAGGTAGCACAGATACGCAGTATTTT	CASSQRGSTDTQYF
-	-	TRBV18	TRBJ1-5	TGTGCCAGCTCATCGACTCACAGGGACGGTCAGCCCCAGCATTTT	CASSSTHRDGQPQHF
-	TRBD2	TRBV2	TRBJ2-3	TGTGCCAGCACCCGAACTAGCGGGATCCCAGATACGCAGTATTTT	CASTRTSGIPDTQYF
few	TRBD1	TRBV6-6	TRBJ2-7	TGTGCCAGCCGAGGGACAGATTACGAGCAGTACTTC	CASRGTDYEQYF
-	TRBD1	TRBV5-1	TRBJ2-1	TGCGCCAGCAGCTTGGCCGCAGACAGGGCATGGAATGAGCAGTTCTTC	CASSLAADRAWNEQFF
-	TRBD1	TRBV5-1	TRBJ1-1	TGCGCCAGCAGTTGGACAGGGACGAACACTGAAGCTTTCTTT	CASSWTGTNTEAFF
-	TRBD1	TRBV5-1	TRBJ1-4	TGCGCCAGCAGCCAAACAGGGGGCGGTGAAAAACTGTTTTTT	CASSQTGGGEKLFF
few	TRBD1	TRBV18	TRBJ2-2	TGTGCCAGCTCACAGCTGGGACAGGGGGCCACCGGGGAGCTGTTTTTT	CASSQLGQGATGELFF
-	-	TRBV7-3	TRBJ2-7	TGTGCCAGCGCAAGATTGGGGAGTTACGAGCAGTACTTC	CASARLGSYEQYF
few	-	TRBV6-1	TRBJ2-3	TGTGCCAGCAGTGAGTGGCAGGGTAGCACAGATACGCAGTATTTT	CASSEWQGSTDTQYF
few	-	TRBV11-2	TRBJ1-5	TGTGCCAGCAGCTTAGGGGAGGGGCAGCCCCAGCATTTT	CASSLGEGQPQHF
-	-	TRBV2	TRBJ2-5	TGTGCCAGCAGTGAAATGCGGCAAGAGACCCAGTACTTC	CASSEMRQETQYF
-	-	TRBV5-1	TRBJ2-7	TGCGCCAGCAGCATGACAGATTACGAGCAGTACTTC	CASSMTDYEQYF
-	-	TRBV7-7	TRBJ1-1	TGTGCTAGCAGCTTGGGGGAGGACACTGAAGTTTTCTTT	CASSLGEDTEVFF
-	TRBD1	TRBV2	TRBJ1-2	TGTGCCAGCGGGACAGGGAGGGCGCGGGCCTATGGCTACACCTTC	CASGTGRARAYGYTF
-	-	TRBV29-1	TRBJ1-1	TGCAGCGTTGGGGGGTGGGGGGCTGAAGCTTTCTTT	CSVGGWGAEAFF
-	-	TRBV30	TRBJ2-1	TGTGCCTGGACCCCGAGAGGGTCCTACAATGAGCAGTTCTTC	CAWTPRGSYNEQFF
-	TRBD2	TRBV15	TRBJ2-7	TGTGCCACCAGGGTAGCGGGAGTCTCCGAGCAGTACTTC	CATRVAGVSEQYF
-	-	TRBV4-1	TRBJ1-2	TGTGCCAGCAGCCAAGAGAGAGGGAAATTTGGCTACACCTTC	CASSQERGKFGYTF
-	TRBD1	TRBV2	TRBJ2-5	TGTGCCAGCAGCCCCGGGACAGGGGAGACCCAGTACTTC	CASSPGTGETQYF
-	TRBD2	TRBV7-2	TRBJ2-3	TGTGCCAGCAGCTTAGGGATGACTAGCGGGGGCTCCACCCGGGGTACGCAGTATTTT	CASSLGMTSGGSTRGTQYF
-	TRBD1	TRBV4-2	TRBJ2-7	TGTGCCAGCAGCCAGCCGGGACAGGAATCCTACGAGCAGTACTTC	CASSQPGQESYEQYF
few	TRBD1	TRBV10-3	TRBJ2-3	TGTGCCATCAGTGAGTCGGGACAGGGGACAGATACGCAGTATTTT	CAISESGQGTDTQYF
-	TRBD1	TRBV29-1	TRBJ2-4	TGCAGCGCCTCGACCGGGACAGGGGGAAACATTCAGTACTTC	CSASTGTGGNIQYF